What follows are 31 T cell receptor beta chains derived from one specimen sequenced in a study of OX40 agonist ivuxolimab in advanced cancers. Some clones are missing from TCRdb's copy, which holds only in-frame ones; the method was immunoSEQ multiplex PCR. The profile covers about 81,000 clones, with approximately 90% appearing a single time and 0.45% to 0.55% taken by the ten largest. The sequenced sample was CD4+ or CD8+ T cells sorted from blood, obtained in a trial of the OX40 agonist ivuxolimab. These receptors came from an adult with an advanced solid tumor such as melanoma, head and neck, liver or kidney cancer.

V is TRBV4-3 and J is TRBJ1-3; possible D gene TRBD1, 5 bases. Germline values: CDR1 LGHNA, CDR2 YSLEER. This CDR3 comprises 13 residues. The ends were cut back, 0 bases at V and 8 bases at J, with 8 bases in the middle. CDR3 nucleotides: TGCGCCAGCAGCCAAGATACGGGGGACACCATATATTTT. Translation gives CASSQDTGDTIYF.

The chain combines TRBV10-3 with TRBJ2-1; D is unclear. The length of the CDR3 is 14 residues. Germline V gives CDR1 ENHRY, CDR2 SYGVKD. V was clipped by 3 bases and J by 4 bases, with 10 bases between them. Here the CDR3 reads CAISDFQAYNEQFF. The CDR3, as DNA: TGTGCCATCAGTGACTTCCAGGCATACAATGAGCAGTTCTTC.

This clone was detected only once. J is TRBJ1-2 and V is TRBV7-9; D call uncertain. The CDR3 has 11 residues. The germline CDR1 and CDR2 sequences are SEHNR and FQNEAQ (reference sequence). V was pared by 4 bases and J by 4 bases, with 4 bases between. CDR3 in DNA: TGTGCCAGCAGCTGGATCTATGGCTACACCTTC. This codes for CASSWIYGYTF.

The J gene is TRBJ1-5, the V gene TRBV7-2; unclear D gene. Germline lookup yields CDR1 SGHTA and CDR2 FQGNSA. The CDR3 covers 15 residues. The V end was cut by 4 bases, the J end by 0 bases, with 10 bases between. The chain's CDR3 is CASSSGLNSNQPQHF. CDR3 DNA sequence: TGTGCCAGCAGCTCTGGACTAAATAGCAATCAGCCCCAGCATTTT.

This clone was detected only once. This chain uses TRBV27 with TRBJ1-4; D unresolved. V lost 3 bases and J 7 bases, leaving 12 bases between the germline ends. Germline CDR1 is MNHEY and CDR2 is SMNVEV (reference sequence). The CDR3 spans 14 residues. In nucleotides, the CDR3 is TGTGCCAGCAGTTTCTCCGGGTATCGTGAAAAACTGTTTTTT. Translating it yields CASSFSGYREKLFF.

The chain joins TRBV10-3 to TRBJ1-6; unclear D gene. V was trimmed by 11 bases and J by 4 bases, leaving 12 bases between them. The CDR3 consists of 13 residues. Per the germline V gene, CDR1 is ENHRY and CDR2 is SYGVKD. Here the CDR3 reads CASGRQYNSPLHF. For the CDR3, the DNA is TGTGCCTCCGGGAGGCAGTATAATTCACCCCTCCACTTT.

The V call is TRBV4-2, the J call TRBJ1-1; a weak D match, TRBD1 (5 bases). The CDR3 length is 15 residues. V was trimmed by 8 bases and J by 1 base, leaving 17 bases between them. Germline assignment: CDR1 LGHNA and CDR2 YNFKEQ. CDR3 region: CASGSLGGTNTEAFF. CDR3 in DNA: TGTGCCAGCGGCTCTTTGGGGGGGACGAACACTGAAGCTTTCTTT.

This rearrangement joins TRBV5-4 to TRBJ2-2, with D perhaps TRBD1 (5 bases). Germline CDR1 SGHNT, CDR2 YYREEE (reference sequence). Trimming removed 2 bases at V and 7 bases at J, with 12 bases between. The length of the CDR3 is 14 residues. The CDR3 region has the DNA TGTGCCAGCAGCTTAGCAGGGTTTGGCGGGGAGCTGTTTTTT. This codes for CASSLAGFGGELFF.

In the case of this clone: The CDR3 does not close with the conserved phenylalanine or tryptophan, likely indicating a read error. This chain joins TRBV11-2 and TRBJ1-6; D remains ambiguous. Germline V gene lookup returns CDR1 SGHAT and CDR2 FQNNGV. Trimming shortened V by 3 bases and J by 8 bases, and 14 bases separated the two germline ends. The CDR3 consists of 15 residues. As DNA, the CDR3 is TGTGCCAGCAGCTTTACGGGCTACGTCTATTCACCCCTCCACCTT. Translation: CASSFTGYVYSPLHL.

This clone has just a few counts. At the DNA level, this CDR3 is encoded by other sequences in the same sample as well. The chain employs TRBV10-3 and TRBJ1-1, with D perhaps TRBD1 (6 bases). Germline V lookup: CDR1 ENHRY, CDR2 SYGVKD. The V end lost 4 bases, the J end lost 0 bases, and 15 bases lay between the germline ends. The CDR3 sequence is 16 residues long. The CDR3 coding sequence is TGTGCCATCAGTGCCGGGACACAAGCTATGAACACTGAAGCTTTCTTT. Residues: CAISAGTQAMNTEAFF.

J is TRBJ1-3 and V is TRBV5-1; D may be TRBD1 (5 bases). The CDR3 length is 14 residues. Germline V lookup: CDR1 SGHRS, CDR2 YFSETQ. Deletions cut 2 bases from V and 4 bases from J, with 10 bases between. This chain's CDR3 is CASSFTAGGNTIYF. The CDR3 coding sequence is TGCGCCAGCAGCTTCACTGCAGGGGGAAACACCATATATTTT. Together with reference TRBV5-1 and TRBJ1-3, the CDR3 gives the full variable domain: KAGVTQTPRYLIKTRGQQVTLSCSPISGHRSVSWYQQTPGQGLQFLFEYFSETQRNKGNFPGRFSGRQFSNSRSEMNVSTLELGDSALYLCASSFTAGGNTIYFGEGSWLTVV.

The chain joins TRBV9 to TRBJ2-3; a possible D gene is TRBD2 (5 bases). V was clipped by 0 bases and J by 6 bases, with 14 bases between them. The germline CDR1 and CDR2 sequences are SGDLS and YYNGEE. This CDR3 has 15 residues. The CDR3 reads CASSVGDYPADTQYF. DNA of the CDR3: TGTGCCAGCAGCGTAGGCGACTACCCCGCGGATACGCAGTATTTT.

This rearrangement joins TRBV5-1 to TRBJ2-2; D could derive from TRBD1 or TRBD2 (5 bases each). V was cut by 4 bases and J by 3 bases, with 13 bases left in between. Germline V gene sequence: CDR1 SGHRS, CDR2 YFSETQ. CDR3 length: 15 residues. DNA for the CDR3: TGCGCCAGCAGCGACCCGGGACGGCACACCGGGGAGCTGTTTTTT. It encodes CASSDPGRHTGELFF.

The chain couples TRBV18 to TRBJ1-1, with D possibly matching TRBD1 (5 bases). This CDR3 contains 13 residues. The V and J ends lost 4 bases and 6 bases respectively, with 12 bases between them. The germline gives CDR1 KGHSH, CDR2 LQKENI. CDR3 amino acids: CASSRPGGPEAFF. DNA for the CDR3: TGTGCCAGCTCACGTCCTGGGGGTCCTGAAGCTTTCTTT.

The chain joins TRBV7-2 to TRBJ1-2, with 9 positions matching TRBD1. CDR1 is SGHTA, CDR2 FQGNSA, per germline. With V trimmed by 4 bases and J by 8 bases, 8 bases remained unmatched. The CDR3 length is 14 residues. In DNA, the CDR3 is TGTGCCAGCAGCTCGACAGGGGGTTTCTACGGCTACACCTTC. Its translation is CASSSTGGFYGYTF.

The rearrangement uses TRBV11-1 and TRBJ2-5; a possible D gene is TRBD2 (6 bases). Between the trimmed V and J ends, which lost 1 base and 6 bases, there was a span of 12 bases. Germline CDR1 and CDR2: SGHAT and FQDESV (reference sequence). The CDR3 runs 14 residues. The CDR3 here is CASSLGLGGKTQYF. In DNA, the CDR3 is TGTGCCAGCAGCTTAGGGTTAGGAGGGAAGACCCAGTACTTC. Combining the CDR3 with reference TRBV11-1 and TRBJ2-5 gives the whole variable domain EAEVAQSPRYKITEKSQAVAFWCDPISGHATLYWYRQILGQGPELLVQFQDESVVDDSQLPKDRFSAERLKGVDSTLKIQPAELGDSAMYLCASSLGLGGKTQYFGPGTRLLVL.

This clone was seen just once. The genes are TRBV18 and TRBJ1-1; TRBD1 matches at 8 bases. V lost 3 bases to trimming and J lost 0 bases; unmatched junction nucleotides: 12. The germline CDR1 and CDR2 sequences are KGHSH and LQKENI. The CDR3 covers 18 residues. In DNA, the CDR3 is TGTGCCAGCTCACCCGCGCCGGGACAGGTGGGGATGAACACTGAAGCTTTCTTT. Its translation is CASSPAPGQVGMNTEAFF.

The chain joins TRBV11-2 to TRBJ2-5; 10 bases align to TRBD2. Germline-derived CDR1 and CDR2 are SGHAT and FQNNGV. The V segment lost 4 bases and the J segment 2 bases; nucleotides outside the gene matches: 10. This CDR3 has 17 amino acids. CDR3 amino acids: CASSSRSGGASQETQYF. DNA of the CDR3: TGTGCCAGCAGCTCTCGGAGCGGGGGGGCCAGTCAAGAGACCCAGTACTTC.

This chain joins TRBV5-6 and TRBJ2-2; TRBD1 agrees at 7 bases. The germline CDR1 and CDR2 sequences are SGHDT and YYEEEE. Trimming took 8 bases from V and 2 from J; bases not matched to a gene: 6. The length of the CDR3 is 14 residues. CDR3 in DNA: TGTGCCAGTCGCACAGGGGAAAACACCGGGGAGCTGTTTTTT. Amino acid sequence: CASRTGENTGELFF.

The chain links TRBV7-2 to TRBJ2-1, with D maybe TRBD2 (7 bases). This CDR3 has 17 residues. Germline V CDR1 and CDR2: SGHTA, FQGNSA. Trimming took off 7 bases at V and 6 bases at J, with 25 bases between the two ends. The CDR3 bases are TGTGCCAGCAACCAAAGGGGGGGGACCTACCGAAGCAATGAGCAGTTCTTC. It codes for CASNQRGGTYRSNEQFF.

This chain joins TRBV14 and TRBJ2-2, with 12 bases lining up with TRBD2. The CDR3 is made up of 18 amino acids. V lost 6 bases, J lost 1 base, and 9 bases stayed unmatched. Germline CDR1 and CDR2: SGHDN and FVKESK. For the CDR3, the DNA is TGTGCCAGCAGTCGACTAGCGGGGGCCCGCCTGAACACCGGGGAGCTGTTTTTT. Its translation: CASSRLAGARLNTGELFF.

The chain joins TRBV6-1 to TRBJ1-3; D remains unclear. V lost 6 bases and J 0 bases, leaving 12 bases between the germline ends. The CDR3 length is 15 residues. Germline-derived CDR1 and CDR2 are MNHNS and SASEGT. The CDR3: CASSLTASSGNTIYF. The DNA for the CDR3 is TGTGCCAGCAGCCTGACGGCGAGCTCTGGAAACACCATATATTTT.

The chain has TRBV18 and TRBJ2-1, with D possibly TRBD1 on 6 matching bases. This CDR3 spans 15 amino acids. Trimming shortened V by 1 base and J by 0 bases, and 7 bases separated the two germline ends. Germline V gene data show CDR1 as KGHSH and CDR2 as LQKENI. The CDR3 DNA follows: TGTGCCAGCTCACCACAGGGGGACTCCTACAATGAGCAGTTCTTC. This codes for CASSPQGDSYNEQFF.

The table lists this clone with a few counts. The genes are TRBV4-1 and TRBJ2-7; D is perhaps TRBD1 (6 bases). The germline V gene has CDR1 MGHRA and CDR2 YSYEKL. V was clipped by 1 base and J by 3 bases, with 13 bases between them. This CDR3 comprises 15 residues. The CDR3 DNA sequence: TGCGCCAGCAGCCAAGCACCTGGGGGCTACTACGAGCAGTACTTC. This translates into CASSQAPGGYYEQYF.

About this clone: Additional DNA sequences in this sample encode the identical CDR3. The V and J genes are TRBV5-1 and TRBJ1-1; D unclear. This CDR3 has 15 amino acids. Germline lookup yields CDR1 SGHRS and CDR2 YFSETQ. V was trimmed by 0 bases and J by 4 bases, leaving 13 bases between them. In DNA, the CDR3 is TGCGCCAGCAGCTTGGAAGGCCCGTCGAGCACTGAAGCTTTCTTT. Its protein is CASSLEGPSSTEAFF.

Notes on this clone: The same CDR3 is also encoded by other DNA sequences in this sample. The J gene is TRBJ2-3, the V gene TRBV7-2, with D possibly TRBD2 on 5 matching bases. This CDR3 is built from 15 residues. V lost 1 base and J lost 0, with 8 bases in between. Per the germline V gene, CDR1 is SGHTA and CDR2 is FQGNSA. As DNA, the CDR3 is TGTGCCAGCAGCTTAGTAGCGAAGAGCACAGATACGCAGTATTTT. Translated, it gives CASSLVAKSTDTQYF.

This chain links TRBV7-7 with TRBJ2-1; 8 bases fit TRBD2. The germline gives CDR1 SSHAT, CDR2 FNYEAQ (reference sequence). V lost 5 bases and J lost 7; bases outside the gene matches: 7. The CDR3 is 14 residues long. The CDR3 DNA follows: TGTGCCAGCAGCCCGGGGACTAGTGGAAATGAGCAGTTCTTC. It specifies CASSPGTSGNEQFF. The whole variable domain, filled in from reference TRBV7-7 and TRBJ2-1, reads GAGVSQSPRYKVTKRGQDVTLRCDPISSHATLYWYQQALGQGPEFLTYFNYEAQPDKSGLPSDRFSAERPEGSISTLTIQRTEQRDSAMYRCASSPGTSGNEQFFGPGTRLTVL.

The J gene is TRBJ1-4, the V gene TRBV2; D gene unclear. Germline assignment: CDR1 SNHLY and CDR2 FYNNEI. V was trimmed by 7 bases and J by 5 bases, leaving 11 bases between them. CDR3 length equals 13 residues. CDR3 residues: CASNSDGNEKLFF. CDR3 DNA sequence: TGTGCCAGCAATAGCGACGGGAATGAAAAACTGTTTTTT.

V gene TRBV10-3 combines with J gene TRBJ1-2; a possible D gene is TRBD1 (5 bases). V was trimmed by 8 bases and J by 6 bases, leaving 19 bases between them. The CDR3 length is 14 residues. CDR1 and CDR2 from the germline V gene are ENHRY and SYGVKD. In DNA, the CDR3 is TGTGCCATCCAGCCGGCAGGGATGTCAAATGGCTACACCTTC. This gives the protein CAIQPAGMSNGYTF.

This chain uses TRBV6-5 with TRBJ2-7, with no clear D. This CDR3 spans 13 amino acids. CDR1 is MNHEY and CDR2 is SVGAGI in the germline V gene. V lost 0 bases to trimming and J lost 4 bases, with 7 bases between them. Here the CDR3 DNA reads TGTGCCAGCAGTTACTCTGGGCCTTACGAGCAGTACTTC. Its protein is CASSYSGPYEQYF.

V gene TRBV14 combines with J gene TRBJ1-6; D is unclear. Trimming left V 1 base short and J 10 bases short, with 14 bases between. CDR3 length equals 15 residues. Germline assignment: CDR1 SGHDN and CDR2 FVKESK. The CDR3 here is CASSQAKGKGSPLHF. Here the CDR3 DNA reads TGTGCCAGCAGCCAAGCTAAGGGAAAGGGATCACCCCTCCACTTT.